The 15 T cell receptor beta chains below were found in one sample sequenced in a study of T cells after yellow fever vaccination (dated by TCRdb to the late 2010s). Preparation of the library involved 5' RACE. Sequenced using an Illumina HiSeq 2500. The public reads were run again by TCRdb, first through fastp at Q25 and then through MiXCR, and only productive beta chains were kept. Under each unique CDR3 protein, matching rows form one entry showing the most common genes and DNA. In this sample the table shows 400,000 or so distinct CDR3 sequences, over 5% of which occur a single time. Of the sample, 15% is held by the ten largest clones. This specimen's treatment or condition label, per the study, means: live attenuated yellow fever vaccine strain. The sample was PBMCs, taken 5 days after the yellow fever booster vaccination. The receptors shown here come from a man aged 30 to 45 who received the YFV17D yellow fever vaccine.

The CDR3 loop reads CSAREHGGDTQYF. CDR3 nucleotides: TGCAGTGCTAGGGAACATGGGGGAGATACGCAGTATTTT. The V and J genes are TRBV20-1 and TRBJ2-3; either TRBD1 or TRBD2 may fit D (5 bases each). V lost 3 bases to trimming and J lost 5 bases, with 12 bases between them. The CDR3 extends over 13 amino acids. CDR1 and CDR2 (germline): DFQATT, SNEGSKA (reference sequence).

V and J are TRBV20-1 and TRBJ1-5; D is unclear. The V gene lost 1 base and the J gene lost 2 bases, with 6 bases spanning the gap. The CDR3 contains 13 residues. Per germline, CDR1 DFQATT and CDR2 SNEGSKA (reference sequence). CDR3 in DNA: TGCAGTGCTAGAGTAGACGGCAATCAGCCCCAGCATTTT. Protein product: CSARVDGNQPQHF.

This clonotype has a count of ten or more. The chain employs TRBV6-2 or TRBV6-3 and TRBJ2-1; the match to TRBD2 covers 8 bases. V dropped 3 bases and J dropped 2; count of bases not matched to a gene: 3. CDR1 and CDR2 from the germline V gene are MNHEY and SVGEGT. This CDR3 has 15 amino acids. CDR3 DNA: TGTGCCAGCAGTTATTTAGCGGGGACCTACAATGAGCAGTTCTTC. It yields the protein CASSYLAGTYNEQFF.

This clonotype has ten or more counts. The V and J genes are TRBV11-2 and TRBJ2-7, with D unresolved. The germline V and J ends were trimmed by 2 bases and 4 bases, with 15 bases remaining between them. The CDR3 is 15 amino acids. Germline CDR1 SGHAT, CDR2 FQNNGV. CDR3 in DNA: TGTGCCAGCAGCTTACTCATGGGAACCGAGTACGAGCAGTACTTC. This gives the protein CASSLLMGTEYEQYF.

Only a few counts were recorded for this clonotype. This chain joins TRBV18 and TRBJ2-1, with TRBD1 identical over 8 bases. The CDR3 consists of 16 residues. The V gene's germline CDR1 is KGHSH and CDR2 LQKENI. J lost 1 base, V lost 3 bases, and 5 bases had no gene match. The CDR3, as DNA: TGTGCCAGCTCACCGGCGACAGGGGAATCCTACAATGAGCAGTTCTTC. Translation: CASSPATGESYNEQFF.

The rearrangement links TRBV20-1 to TRBJ1-6; D gene unclear. The V gene's germline CDR1 is DFQATT and CDR2 SNEGSKA (reference sequence). This CDR3 comprises 15 residues. Trimming removed 3 bases from V and 0 bases from J, with 9 bases in between. The CDR3 reads CSASTRSSYNSPLHF. The CDR3 DNA is TGCAGTGCTAGTACCAGGAGCTCCTATAATTCACCCCTCCACTTT.

This clonotype turned up a few times. This rearrangement joins TRBV18 to TRBJ2-1; D uncertain. V was pared by 3 bases and J by 6 bases, with 12 bases between. The CDR3 runs to 14 residues. Germline-derived CDR1 and CDR2 are KGHSH and LQKENI. The CDR3 nucleotides are TGTGCCAGCTCACCGGGATCTTTGGGCAATGAGCAGTTCTTC. Protein sequence: CASSPGSLGNEQFF.

Ten or more counts support this clonotype. Here the CDR3 DNA reads TGTGCCAGCAGCTCCCACTTGACGCCCTACGAGCAGTACTTC. This sequence encodes CASSSHLTPYEQYF. The chain is built from TRBV21-1 and TRBJ2-7. TRBV21-1 is designated a pseudogene. This CDR3 has 14 residues.

The V and J genes are TRBV5-5 and TRBJ1-6; D is uncertain. Trimming shortened V by 5 bases and J by 0 bases, and 9 bases separated the two germline ends. Germline CDR1 and CDR2: SGHKS and YYEKEE (reference sequence). CDR3 length: 15 amino acids. The CDR3 sequence: CASSSVSSYNSPLHF. CDR3 coding DNA: TGTGCCAGCAGTTCCGTGAGCTCCTATAATTCACCCCTCCACTTT.

V is TRBV19 and J is TRBJ2-1; 8 nucleotides match TRBD2. CDR1 is LNHDA and CDR2 is SQIVND in the germline V gene (reference sequence). The CDR3 totals 15 residues. J was trimmed by 8 bases and V by 6 bases; bases with no gene match: 12. This CDR3 reads CASSLNRGGKDEQFF. The CDR3 coding sequence is TGTGCCAGTAGCCTGAACCGGGGGGGCAAGGATGAGCAGTTCTTC. The whole variable domain, filled in from reference TRBV19 and TRBJ2-1, reads DGGITQSPKYLFRKEGQNVTLSCEQNLNHDAMYWYRQDPGQGLRLIYYSQIVNDFQKGDIAEGYSVSREKKESFPLTVTSAQKNPTAFYLCASSLNRGGKDEQFFGPGTRLTVL.

The chain links TRBV5-1 to TRBJ2-1; 11 bases fit TRBD2. CDR3 length: 15 amino acids. After removal of 3 bases from V and 6 bases from J, the junction contained 5 bases not matched to a gene. Germline CDR1 SGHRS, CDR2 YFSETQ. The CDR3: CASSSTSGSFNEQFF. CDR3 DNA sequence: TGCGCCAGCAGCTCCACTAGCGGGAGTTTCAATGAGCAGTTCTTC.

This clonotype was counted a few times. The V gene is TRBV6-5, the J gene TRBJ1-1; 8 nucleotides align to TRBD1. Germline CDR1 MNHEY, CDR2 SVGAGI. Trimming took 4 bases from V and 2 from J; bases not matched to a gene: 9. The CDR3 length is 16 residues. The CDR3 loop reads CASSSPGQAPNTEAFF. The CDR3 DNA is TGTGCCAGCAGTTCCCCGGGACAGGCCCCTAACACTGAAGCTTTCTTT.

A note on this clonotype: A far larger clone is only one base removed, so a read error is likely. This chain uses TRBV6-5 with TRBJ2-2, with a weak D call TRBD2 (6 bases). CDR3 size: 11 residues. Per germline, CDR1 MNHEY and CDR2 SVGAGI. The CDR3 DNA follows: TGTGCCAGCAGTTTAGGCGGGGAGCTGGTTTTT. It codes for CASSLGGELVF.

This clonotype was detected only a few times. This sequence joins TRBV7-9 and TRBJ2-5; D remains unclear. Germline lookup yields CDR1 SEHNR and CDR2 FQNEAQ (reference sequence). Trimming removed 10 bases from V and 3 bases from J, with 12 bases in between. There are 12 residues in the CDR3. Here the CDR3 reads CATGAREETQYF. CDR3 DNA sequence: TGTGCCACCGGCGCCCGAGAAGAGACCCAGTACTTC.

Details on this clonotype: This could be a read error, since a much larger clone is one nucleotide away. The chain recombines TRBV12-3 or TRBV12-4 with TRBJ2-7, with a tentative D call TRBD2 (5 bases). This CDR3 region has 14 residues. Here the CDR3 reads CASSSRTSAGELYF. DNA for the CDR3: TGTGCCAGCAGTTCGCGGACTTCCGCGGGCGAGCTGTACTTC.